The 21 T cell receptor beta chains reported below all come from one sample, sequenced in a study of T cell repertoires in cytomegalovirus infection. TCRdb re-called the reads through MiXCR, storing one row per CDR3 protein. The data hold about 530,000 distinct CDR3 sequences, with 26% observed a single time. Sequences were obtained from PBMCs. These receptors all stem from a human donor in good health (CMV status not recorded). Some clones in this sample may be carry-over from other donors' samples.

This rearrangement joins TRBV5-4 to TRBJ2-7, with D maybe TRBD2 (6 bases). The V and J ends lost 2 bases and 5 bases respectively, with 17 bases between them. The germline CDR1 and CDR2 sequences are SGHNT and YYREEE (reference sequence). The CDR3 contains 15 residues. CDR3 bases: TGTGCCAGCAGCTTCCGGGGGATCCCTACCCACGAGCAGTACTTC. Translating it yields CASSFRGIPTHEQYF. Filled out from reference TRBV5-4 and TRBJ2-7, the complete variable domain reads ETGVTQSPTHLIKTRGQQVTLRCSSQSGHNTVSWYQQALGQGPQFIFQYYREEENGRGNFPPRFSGLQFPNYSSELNVNALELDDSALYLCASSFRGIPTHEQYFGPGTRLTVT.

This clonotype was observed a handful of times. CDR3 loop: CASSLSASNEQFF. The CDR3, as DNA: TGTGCCAGCAGTTTATCAGCGAGCAATGAGCAGTTCTTC. The V and J genes are TRBV12-3 or TRBV12-4 and TRBJ2-1; D is uncertain. The length of the CDR3 is 13 residues. Trimming removed 2 bases from V and 6 bases from J, with 8 bases in between.

The chain uses TRBV7-9 and TRBJ2-2; possible D gene TRBD2, 6 bases. The germline V gene has CDR1 SEHNR and CDR2 FQNEAQ (reference sequence). Trimming shortened V by 1 base and J by 0 bases, and 12 bases separated the two germline ends. The CDR3 covers 17 residues. This CDR3 is CASSLESGGPNTGELFF. Here the CDR3 DNA reads TGTGCCAGCAGCTTAGAGAGTGGAGGGCCGAACACCGGGGAGCTGTTTTTT.

V is TRBV2 and J is TRBJ2-1; TRBD2 aligns across 9 bases. The CDR3 consists of 16 residues. Germline trimming cut 0 bases from V and 3 bases from J; bases unmatched to any gene: 3. Germline V CDR1 and CDR2: SNHLY, FYNNEI. Here the CDR3 DNA reads TGTGCCAGCAGTGAAGCTGCGGGAGGGTACTACAATGAGCAGTTCTTC. Amino acids: CASSEAAGGYYNEQFF.

This clonotype was recorded a few times. The chain employs TRBV11-3 and TRBJ2-7, with no clear D. The CDR3 totals 16 residues. The V end lost 4 bases, the J end lost 2 bases, and 18 bases lay between the germline ends. Germline CDR1 SGHNT, CDR2 YENEEA. The CDR3 is CASSSRPHKIPYEQYV. CDR3 nucleotide sequence: TGTGCCAGCAGCTCACGACCGCATAAGATACCCTACGAGCAGTACGTC.

The rearrangement joins TRBV27 to TRBJ1-5; TRBD1 aligns across 8 bases. Germline loops: CDR1 MNHEY, CDR2 SMNVEV (reference sequence). The CDR3 length is 18 residues. Germline trimming cut 4 bases from V and 2 bases from J; bases unmatched to any gene: 13. CDR3 sequence: CASSSNYGTGSGNQPQHF. In nucleotides, the CDR3 is TGTGCCAGCAGTTCCAACTATGGGACAGGAAGTGGCAATCAGCCCCAGCATTTT.

This chain links TRBV6-2 or TRBV6-3 with TRBJ2-7; D is undetermined. The CDR3 totals 11 residues. From germline, CDR1 is MNHEY and CDR2 SVGEGT. V gave up 5 bases and J gave up 5 bases, with 7 bases separating them. The DNA of the CDR3 is TGTGCCAGCAGTGAACGAAACGAGCAGTACGTC. It encodes CASSERNEQYV.

The chain is built from TRBV12-3 or TRBV12-4 and TRBJ2-4, with 13 nucleotides matching TRBD2. The V and J ends lost 7 bases and 9 bases, in that order; junction bases with no gene match: 12. This CDR3 region has 16 residues. The CDR3 DNA sequence: TGTGCCAGCACCGCGGGGGGGACTAGCGGGATTGGCATTCAGTACTTC. Protein product: CASTAGGTSGIGIQYF.

This clonotype was counted only a few times. J is TRBJ2-3 and V is TRBV4-3, with TRBD2 matching over 11 bases. The CDR3 is 15 residues long. Trimming removed 4 bases from V and 4 bases from J; junction bases left unmatched: 4. The V gene's germline CDR1 is LGHNA and CDR2 YSLEER. In DNA form, the CDR3 reads TGCGCCAGCAGCCCTAGCGGGAGGTTAGCAGATACGCAGTATTTT. Its protein is CASSPSGRLADTQYF.

The CDR3 bases are TGTGCCTGGAGTCTGAGGGTTCACACTGAAGCTTTCTTT. Translated: CAWSLRVHTEAFF. The chain employs TRBV30 and TRBJ1-1; D is ambiguous. Trimming removed 2 bases at V and 3 bases at J, with 10 bases between. CDR3 size: 13 residues. Germline V lookup: CDR1 GTSNPN, CDR2 SVGIG (reference sequence).

This clonotype came up a few times. V and J are TRBV7-2 and TRBJ2-3; no reliable D call. The germline gives CDR1 SGHTA, CDR2 FQGNSA. This CDR3 is built from 13 residues. Trimming pared 5 bases from V and 5 bases from J, leaving 11 bases between. The CDR3 region is CASSAASGDTQYF. The DNA of the CDR3 is TGTGCCAGCAGCGCGGCTTCTGGAGATACGCAGTATTTT.

This clonotype came up many times. V gene TRBV10-3 combines with J gene TRBJ2-6, with 7 bases matching TRBD1. Germline V gene data show CDR1 as ENHRY and CDR2 as SYGVKD. The CDR3 sequence is 16 residues long. J lost 2 bases, V lost 0 bases, and 1 base had no gene match. CDR3 sequence: CAISESQGAGANVLTF. CDR3 coding DNA: TGTGCCATCAGTGAGTCGCAGGGGGCTGGGGCCAACGTCCTGACTTTC.

The chain has TRBV5-1 and TRBJ1-1; maybe TRBD1 (6 bases). Germline loops: CDR1 SGHRS, CDR2 YFSETQ. The CDR3 has 13 amino acids. Trimming took 0 bases from V and 11 from J, leaving 14 bases between them. The CDR3 DNA reads as TGCGCCAGCAGCTTGGAGGGGGGCCTGCGGGCTTTCTTT. It codes for CASSLEGGLRAFF.

This chain uses TRBV10-3 with TRBJ2-7, with D perhaps TRBD1 (6 bases). Trimming pared 9 bases from V and 2 bases from J, leaving 17 bases between. The germline gives CDR1 ENHRY, CDR2 SYGVKD. The length of the CDR3 is 14 residues. The CDR3 nucleotides are TGTGCCATTGGTGCAGGGGTGTCTACCTACGAGCAGTACTTC. Its translation: CAIGAGVSTYEQYF.

V gene TRBV19 combines with J gene TRBJ2-1; D is possibly TRBD2 (6 bases). CDR3 length: 14 residues. Germline-derived CDR1 and CDR2 are LNHDA and SQIVND (reference sequence). The V end lost 8 bases, the J end lost 3 bases, and 14 bases lay between the germline ends. The CDR3 reads CASFGGPGYNEQFF. The CDR3, as DNA: TGTGCCAGTTTCGGGGGTCCAGGCTACAATGAGCAGTTCTTC.

For the CDR3, the DNA is TGTGCCAGCAGCTTACTTGTTCGGGGAACCTATGGCTACACCTTC. Its protein is CASSLLVRGTYGYTF. V is TRBV7-2 and J is TRBJ1-2; D unresolved. Germline CDR1 and CDR2: SGHTA and FQGNSA. V was clipped by 2 bases and J by 4 bases, with 14 bases between them. The CDR3 contains 15 residues.

The rearrangement uses TRBV27 and TRBJ1-2; D remains ambiguous. Trimming removed 5 bases at V and 1 base at J, with 17 bases between. CDR3 length: 16 amino acids. Per germline, CDR1 MNHEY and CDR2 SMNVEV (reference sequence). In nucleotides, the CDR3 is TGTGCCAGCAGTGCCAAATACCGGGCCCTTAACTATGGCTACACCTTC. Amino acid sequence: CASSAKYRALNYGYTF.

The chain recombines TRBV5-1 with TRBJ1-2; D gene ambiguous. The CDR3 totals 15 residues. Germline V gene sequence: CDR1 SGHRS, CDR2 YFSETQ. Trimming removed 1 base at V and 1 base at J, with 11 bases between. As DNA, the CDR3 is TGCGCCAGCAGCTTGAATATTGGCCGTAACTATGGCTACACCTTC. Translation: CASSLNIGRNYGYTF.

This chain connects TRBV12-3 or TRBV12-4 to TRBJ1-5; D perhaps matches TRBD1 (5 bases). Trimming stripped 2 bases from V and 14 bases from J, with 10 bases between. CDR3 length equals 11 residues. CDR3 in amino acids: CASSLSGRKHF. The CDR3 DNA reads TGTGCCAGCAGTTTATCGGGGCGAAAGCATTTT.

This clonotype was detected only a few times. The CDR3 does not close with the conserved phenylalanine or tryptophan, likely indicating a read error. The limits of the CDR3 on the DNA are not certain, so only TCRdb's listed CDR3 is given. The chain joins TRBV6-2 or TRBV6-3 to TRBJ1-1; TRBD1 reflects the table's D call only, with no check against the DNA. In germline, CDR1 is MNHEY, CDR2 SVGEGT. With termini counted, the CDR3 has 12 amino acids. CDR3: CASSASGRGHVS.

As regards this clonotype: This may stem from a read error, because a much larger clone lies one nucleotide away. V usage is TRBV7-2 and J usage is TRBJ2-2; TRBD1 agrees at 7 bases. The length of the CDR3 is 15 residues. Germline CDR1 is SGHTA and CDR2 is FQGNSA. The V gene end was trimmed by 3 bases and the J gene end by 1 base; junction bases not matched to a gene: 2. This chain's CDR3 is CTSSLDRMNTGELFF. CDR3 sequence (DNA): TGTACCAGCAGCTTGGACAGGATGAACACCGGGGAGCTGTTTTTT.